Listed here are 5 T cell receptor beta chains from one sample, sequenced in a study of spatial heterogeneity in lung cancer. TCRdb reprocessed the 5' RACE reads with MiXCR, giving one entry per CDR3 protein. The sample has 7,500 to 9,000 distinct CDR3 sequences, 7.5% to 10% seen once. These TCRs are of unknown antigen specificity. This sample's time point: sample taken at primary tumor resection. The study's findings and limits: Tumor mutation count correlated with how many alpha and beta TCRs expanded intratumorally.

The material sequenced was lung tumor tissue, taken at surgery. Source of these receptors: a male donor with early-stage non-small cell lung cancer.

This clonotype has at least ten counts. The V and J genes are TRBV28 and TRBJ1-5, with D unclear. The germline V gene has CDR1 MDHEN and CDR2 SYDVKM. Trimming pared 3 bases from V and 5 bases from J, leaving 8 bases between. The CDR3 consists of 13 residues. In nucleotides, the CDR3 is TGTGCCAGCAGTTTTTTTCTGGATCAGCCCCAGCATTTT. This translates into CASSFFLDQPQHF.

This clonotype has a count of ten or more. This chain links TRBV10-2 with TRBJ1-5; D is possibly TRBD1 (5 bases). V was shortened by 3 bases and J by 6 bases, with 6 bases between the two germline ends. Germline V gives CDR1 WSHSY, CDR2 SAAADI. The length of the CDR3 is 12 residues. As DNA, the CDR3 is TGCGCCAGCAGTGACGGGGCTCAGCCCCAGCATTTT. Protein sequence: CASSDGAQPQHF.

This clonotype came up many times. V and J are TRBV6-1 and TRBJ2-2; D might be TRBD1 (5 bases). Trimming shortened V by 1 base and J by 3 bases, and 9 bases separated the two germline ends. The length of the CDR3 is 15 residues. Germline V lookup: CDR1 MNHNS, CDR2 SASEGT. The CDR3 DNA sequence: TGTGCCAGCAGTGAAGGCAGGGCCGACACCGGGGAGCTGTTTTTT. Translation gives CASSEGRADTGELFF.

There are many counts of this clonotype. The chain couples TRBV4-1 to TRBJ1-2; no firm D call. There are 15 residues in the CDR3. CDR1 and CDR2 (germline): MGHRA, YSYEKL. Trimming stripped 5 bases from V and 0 bases from J, with 13 bases between. DNA of the CDR3: TGCGCCAGCAGCGTCCAGCCGGGATCTAACTATGGCTACACCTTC. This codes for CASSVQPGSNYGYTF.

This clonotype was counted ten times or more. The V and J genes are TRBV28 and TRBJ1-4; no firm D call. Trimming removed 3 bases from V and 4 bases from J, with 15 bases in between. CDR1 MDHEN and CDR2 SYDVKM come from the germline V gene. The CDR3 has 16 amino acids. The CDR3 nucleotides are TGTGCCAGCAGTTTTGGCAACGGTCAGATTAATGAAAAACTGTTTTTT. This encodes CASSFGNGQINEKLFF.